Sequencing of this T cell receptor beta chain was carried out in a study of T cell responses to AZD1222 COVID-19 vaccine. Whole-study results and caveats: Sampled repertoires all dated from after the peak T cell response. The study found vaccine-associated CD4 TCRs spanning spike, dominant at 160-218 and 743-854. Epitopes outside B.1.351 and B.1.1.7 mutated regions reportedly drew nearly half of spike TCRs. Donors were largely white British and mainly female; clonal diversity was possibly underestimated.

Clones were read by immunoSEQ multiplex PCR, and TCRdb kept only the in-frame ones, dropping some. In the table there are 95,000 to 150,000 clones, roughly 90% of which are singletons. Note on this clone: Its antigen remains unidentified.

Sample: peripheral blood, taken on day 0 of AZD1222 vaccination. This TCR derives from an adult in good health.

The DNA for the CDR3 is TGTGCCAGCAGTCGCGCCGGTGGGGCCAACGTCCTGACTTTC. It translates to CASSRAGGANVLTF. The chain joins TRBV28 to TRBJ2-6; D remains ambiguous. V lost 5 bases to trimming and J lost 3 bases, with 8 bases between them. This CDR3 is 14 amino acids long. CDR1 is MDHEN, CDR2 SYDVKM, per germline.